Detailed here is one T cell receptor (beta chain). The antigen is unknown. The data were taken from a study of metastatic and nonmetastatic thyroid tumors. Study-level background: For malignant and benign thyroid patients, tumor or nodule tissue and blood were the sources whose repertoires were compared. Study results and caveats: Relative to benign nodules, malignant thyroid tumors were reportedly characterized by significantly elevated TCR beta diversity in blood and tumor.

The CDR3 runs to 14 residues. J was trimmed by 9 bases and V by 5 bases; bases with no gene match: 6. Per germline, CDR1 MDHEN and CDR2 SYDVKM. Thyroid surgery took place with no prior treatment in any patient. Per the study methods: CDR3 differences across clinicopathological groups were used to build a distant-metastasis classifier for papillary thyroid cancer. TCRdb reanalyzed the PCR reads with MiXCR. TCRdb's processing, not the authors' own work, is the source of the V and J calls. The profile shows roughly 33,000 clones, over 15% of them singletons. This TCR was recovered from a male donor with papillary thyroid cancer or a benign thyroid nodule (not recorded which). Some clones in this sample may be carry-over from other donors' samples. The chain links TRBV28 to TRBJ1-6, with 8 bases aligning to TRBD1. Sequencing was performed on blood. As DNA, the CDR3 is TGTGCCAGCAGTCTAGGACAGGGAGTTTCACCCCTCCACTTT. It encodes CASSLGQGVSPLHF.